The source of this T cell receptor beta chain is a study of control samples from healthy donors and cancer patients. TCRdb's table, derived via immunoSEQ multiplex PCR, lists solely in-frame clones and lacks some. The sample holds about 180,000 clones, more than 85% seen once. V lost 3 bases and J lost 4; bases outside the gene matches: 5. Per the germline V gene, CDR1 is DFQATT and CDR2 is SNEGSKA (reference sequence). The CDR3 has 14 residues. Sequences were obtained from blood. The clonotype originates from a woman between 35 and 50 years old in good health. The rearrangement links TRBV20-1 to TRBJ2-2; TRBD1 matches at 7 bases. The chain's CDR3 is CSASWAGGTGELFF. The CDR3 bases are TGCAGTGCTAGTTGGGCAGGGGGCACCGGGGAGCTGTTTTTT.